What follows describes a single T cell receptor (beta chain). This entry belongs to a study of blood T cell repertoires in COVID-19. About the study: The United States, Italy and Spain supplied acute and convalescent COVID-19 samples. PBMCs, B-cell-depleted T cells, or T cells were the source of the cDNA or gDNA that made up the material.

Enrolled during active infection, Seattle patients were then followed longitudinally. The CDR3 extends over 13 amino acids. Germline CDR1 LGHNT, CDR2 FRNRAP. V lost 5 bases and J 7 bases, leaving 15 bases between the germline ends. Authors' methods: Counts of nucleated cells, estimated from reference gene primer amplification, were obtained. Sequenced by immunoSEQ multiplex PCR; TCRdb stores in-frame clones only, minus some. D and trimming were read from the DNA, whereas the V and J calls and clone size are those reported in that table. The sample consists of a few hundred thousand clones, approximately 90% of them appearing once.

Sequencing was carried out using peripheral blood. This sequence originates from a woman aged 45-60 years with COVID-19, enrolled during active disease. The genes are TRBV12-5 and TRBJ2-7; possible D gene TRBD2, 5 bases. The CDR3 loop reads CASGTDRGWEQYV. Written as DNA, the CDR3 is TGTGCTAGTGGTACGGACCGAGGGTGGGAGCAGTACGTC.